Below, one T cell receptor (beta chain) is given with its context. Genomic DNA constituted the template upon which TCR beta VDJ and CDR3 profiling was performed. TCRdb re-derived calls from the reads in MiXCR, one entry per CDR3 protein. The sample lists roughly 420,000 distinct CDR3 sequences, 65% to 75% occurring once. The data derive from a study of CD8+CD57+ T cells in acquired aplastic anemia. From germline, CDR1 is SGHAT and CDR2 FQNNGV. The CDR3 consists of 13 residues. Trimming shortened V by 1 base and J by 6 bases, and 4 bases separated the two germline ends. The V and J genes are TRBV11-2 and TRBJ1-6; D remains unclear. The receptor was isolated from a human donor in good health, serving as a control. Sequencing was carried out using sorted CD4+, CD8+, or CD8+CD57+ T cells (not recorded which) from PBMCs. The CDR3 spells CASSLVANSPLHF. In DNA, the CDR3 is TGTGCCAGCAGCTTAGTGGCTAATTCACCCCTCCACTTT.